A selection of T cell receptor beta chains follows, all from one sample in a study of beta chain features in type 1 diabetes. Sequenced by immunoSEQ multiplex PCR; TCRdb stores in-frame clones only, minus some. The sample records some 150,000 clones, about a tenth being singletons. What was sequenced was central memory CD4+ T cells from blood. The receptors come from a man aged 18 to 35 in good health. Each CDR3 is given with its conserved first and last residue. The D gene is left open where the match is weak. Clone size appears in some rows only: once, few, many, or a class for an expanded clone.

d_call j_call v_call clone_size cdr3_aa cdr3_nt
. TRBJ2-5 TRBV5-1 few CASSLGEETQYF TGCGCCAGCAGCTTGGGTGAGGAGACCCAGTACTTC
. TRBJ1-2 TRBV9 few CASSVQGSYGYTF TGTGCCAGCAGCGTTCAGGGATCCTATGGCTACACCTTC
TRBD2 TRBJ2-7 TRBV19 few CASSSAREAGEQYF TGTGCCAGTAGTTCCGCCCGTGAAGCGGGGGAGCAGTACTTC
. TRBJ2-3 TRBV5-1 . CASSFHSGTDTQYF TGCGCCAGCAGCTTTCATAGCGGAACAGATACGCAGTATTTT
TRBD1 TRBJ1-2 TRBV7-9 . CASSPQTGSYGYTF TGTGCCAGCAGCCCTCAGACAGGGTCCTATGGCTACACCTTC
TRBD1 TRBJ2-1 TRBV29-1 few CSAEGQGMGHNEQFF TGCAGCGCCGAAGGACAGGGGATGGGTCACAATGAGCAGTTCTTC
TRBD1 TRBJ1-3 TRBV7-2 few CASSTGGAGNTIYF TGTGCCAGCAGCACAGGGGGCGCTGGAAACACCATATATTTT
. TRBJ2-2 TRBV2 few CASSERRGNTGELFF TGTGCCAGCAGTGAACGGCGGGGGAACACCGGGGAGCTGTTTTTT
TRBD1 TRBJ1-5 TRBV28 . CASSGDSRRPQHF TGTGCCAGCAGTGGGGACAGTAGAAGGCCCCAGCATTTT
TRBD1 TRBJ2-7 TRBV28 few CASSLQQPGQGGYF TGTGCCAGCAGTTTACAACAACCGGGACAGGGGGGGTACTTC
. TRBJ2-3 TRBV29-1 . CSVRGRLLDTQYF TGCAGCGTCCGAGGGAGGTTGCTAGATACGCAGTATTTT
. TRBJ2-5 TRBV7-6 few CASSFPTSQETQYF TGTGCCAGCAGCTTCCCGACTAGCCAAGAGACCCAGTACTTC
. TRBJ2-7 TRBV27 few CASSLSVQATYEQYF TGTGCCAGCAGTTTATCGGTCCAGGCGACCTACGAGCAGTACTTC
. TRBJ1-2 TRBV7-9 few CASSSGVPVTYGYTF TGTGCCAGCAGCTCGGGGGTTCCTGTGACTTATGGCTACACCTTC
. TRBJ1-3 TRBV5-4 . CASSRQSSGNTIYF TGTGCCAGCAGCCGACAGAGCTCTGGAAACACCATATATTTT
TRBD2 TRBJ2-5 TRBV11-1 . CASSGGTSGFPPETQYF TGTGCCAGCAGCGGAGGGACTAGCGGCTTTCCCCCAGAGACCCAGTACTTC
. TRBJ2-1 TRBV7-9 few CASSLALASNEQFF TGTGCCAGCAGCTTAGCTTTGGCCTCCAATGAGCAGTTCTTC
TRBD1 TRBJ2-7 TRBV4-3 few CASSPGQGSYEQYF TGCGCCAGCAGCCCAGGACAGGGGTCCTACGAGCAGTACTTC
TRBD2 TRBJ2-7 TRBV7-2 few CASSLHRTSGGSEQYF TGTGCCAGCAGCTTACATAGGACTAGCGGGGGGAGTGAGCAGTACTTC
TRBD1 TRBJ1-1 TRBV29-1 . CSVDSDRDYTEAFF TGCAGCGTTGATTCGGACAGGGACTACACTGAAGCTTTCTTT
. TRBJ2-5 TRBV7-2 few CASSQGAGLKETQYF TGTGCCAGCAGCCAAGGCGCAGGTCTAAAGGAGACCCAGTACTTC
TRBD1 TRBJ1-2 TRBV4-1 . CASSQGTGGDYGYTF TGCGCCAGCAGCCAAGGGACAGGGGGGGACTATGGCTACACCTTC
. TRBJ2-5 TRBV19 few CAISAGAEGTQYF TGTGCCATATCAGCGGGTGCCGAGGGGACCCAGTACTTC
TRBD1 TRBJ1-4 TRBV5-1 . CASSLTGEGEKLFF TGCGCCAGCAGCCTGACAGGGGAAGGGGAAAAACTGTTTTTT
. TRBJ2-2 TRBV7-2 many CASKEGWTGELFF TGTGCCAGCAAGGAGGGTTGGACCGGGGAGCTGTTTTTT
TRBD1 TRBJ2-1 TRBV5-6 few CASSLRGLSYNEQFF TGTGCCAGCAGCTTGAGGGGGCTTTCCTACAATGAGCAGTTCTTC